The present T cell receptor (beta chain) was sequenced within a study of cytomegalovirus exposure and HLA in healthy donors. The CDR3 totals 14 residues. J gave up 9 bases and V 2 bases, and 5 bases lay outside the gene matches. The germline CDR1 and CDR2 sequences are WNHNN and SYGVQD (reference sequence). This clone was detected a few times. A multiplex PCR was run with 60 Vbeta primers and 13 Jbeta primers. Sequencing used immunoSEQ multiplex PCR; TCRdb keeps in-frame clones, though not all of them. The sample carries around 170,000 clones, 75% to 90% recorded once. What was sequenced was PBMCs. This rearrangement joins TRBV10-1 to TRBJ2-1; 9 nucleotides line up with TRBD2. The sequence derives from a woman aged 50 to 60 in good health and CMV-seropositive. CDR3 protein: CASSEGGGAVEQFF. The CDR3 nucleotides read TGCGCCAGCAGTGAGGGCGGGGGGGCCGTTGAGCAGTTCTTC.